The rows below give T cell receptor beta chains drawn from one sample of a study of Ad26.COV2.S vaccination and SARS-CoV-2 variants. Sequenced by immunoSEQ multiplex PCR; TCRdb stores in-frame clones only, minus some. There are about 680,000 clones in the sample; 70% to 90% occur only once, and over 1.3% lies in the top ten. Here the sequenced sample was peripheral blood, taken in a trial of Ad26.COV2.S vaccine versus placebo. These receptor sequences come from a person aged 18-65 years who received the Ad26.COV2.S COVID-19 vaccine or a placebo. Each CDR3 is given with its conserved first and last residue.

TRBV4-2,CASSQDRTLNTEAFF
TRBV5-1,CASSLAGSYEQYF
TRBV11-2,CASSPGLALYEQYF
TRBV15,CATSRGGQGVQETQYF
TRBV5-1,CASSLARVDTGELFF
TRBV30,CAWCSGTGLLEQYF
TRBV5-1,CASSYQGNGYTF
TRBV3-1/TRBV3-2,CASSSPSGGSTDTQYF
TRBV10-3,CAISESGRGNYGYTF
TRBV10-3,CAISESRQYYEQYF
TRBV6-5,CASSYSSVSPYEQYF
TRBV19,CASSMSPGGRTGELFF
TRBV19,CASTVAKGVNTEAFF
TRBV29-1,CSVEDIIAVF
TRBV5-6,CASSLGSPNEQYF
TRBV10-1,CASSEAGERADTQYF
TRBV5-6,CASSPGTYEQYF
TRBV6-2/TRBV6-3,CASSYIWAFSANTEAFF
TRBV30,CAWRLAGSYEQYF
TRBV20-1,CSASVPGRKKETQYF
TRBV4-2,CASSQGGQLNTEAFF
TRBV5-4,CASSAGGAGGNTEAFF
TRBV7-9,CASSFSNQPQHF
TRBV19,CASSIRDSEAFF
TRBV25-1,CASSEYWRERETQYF
TRBV19,CASSTIDSFEKLFF